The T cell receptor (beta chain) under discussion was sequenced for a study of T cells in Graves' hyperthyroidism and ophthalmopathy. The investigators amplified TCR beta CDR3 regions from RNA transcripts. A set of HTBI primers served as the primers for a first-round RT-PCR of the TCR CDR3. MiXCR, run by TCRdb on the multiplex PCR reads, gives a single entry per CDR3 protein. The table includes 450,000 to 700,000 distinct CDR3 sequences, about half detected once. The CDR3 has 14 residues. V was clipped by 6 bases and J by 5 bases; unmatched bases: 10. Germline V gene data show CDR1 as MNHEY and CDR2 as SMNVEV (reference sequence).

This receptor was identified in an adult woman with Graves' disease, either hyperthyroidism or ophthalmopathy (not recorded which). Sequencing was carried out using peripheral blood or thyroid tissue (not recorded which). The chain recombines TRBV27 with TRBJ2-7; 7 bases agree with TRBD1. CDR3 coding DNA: TGTGCCAGCAGCCGAAAACCTGACAGGGACGAGCAGTACTTC. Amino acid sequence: CASSRKPDRDEQYF.